These T cell receptor beta chains were read from a single sample in a study of shared clonotypes between healthy human individuals. The data were produced by immunoSEQ multiplex PCR, yet TCRdb's version contains in-frame clones alone and is incomplete. The sample lists 1,500,000 or so clones, approximately 97% seen once, with roughly 1.2% in the top ten. Source material: naive CD4+ T cells sorted from blood. These receptors all stem from a man aged 30 to 45 in good health. The CDR3 runs from the conserved cysteine through the conserved F or W. D genes are given only for firm matches.

TRBJ1-2,TRBV25-1,.,CASSEYPEGGRGYTF,TGTGCCAGCAGTGAATATCCCGAGGGGGGGCGCGGCTACACCTTC
TRBJ1-1,TRBV7-3,.,CASSLTGENTEAFF,TGTGCCAGCAGCTTAACGGGTGAAAACACTGAAGCTTTCTTT
TRBJ1-1,TRBV9,.,CASSVGVGGEAFF,TGTGCCAGCAGCGTAGGAGTTGGTGGTGAAGCTTTCTTT
TRBJ2-2,TRBV29-1,.,CSVSDTGELFF,TGCAGCGTTTCCGACACCGGGGAGCTGTTTTTT
TRBJ2-7,TRBV18,.,CASSPVGSHEQYF,TGTGCCAGCTCACCAGTGGGATCCCACGAGCAGTACTTC
TRBJ1-2,TRBV27,TRBD1,CASSFLTGAHRTNYGYTF,TGTGCCAGCAGTTTCCTCACAGGGGCGCACCGTACTAACTATGGCTACACCTTC
TRBJ2-5,TRBV27,TRBD2,CASRLAGGPMETQYF,TGTGCCAGCAGACTAGCGGGAGGGCCCATGGAGACCCAGTACTTC
TRBJ2-7,TRBV7-9,.,CASSPFSHSSYEQYF,TGTGCCAGCAGCCCTTTCAGTCATAGCTCCTACGAGCAGTACTTC
TRBJ2-7,TRBV18,.,CASSPGESLDEQYF,TGTGCCAGCTCACCGGGAGAGTCCCTAGACGAGCAGTACTTC
TRBJ2-7,TRBV11-2,TRBD2,CASSSTPGTSGSFAYEQYF,TGTGCCAGCAGCTCGACTCCGGGGACTAGCGGGAGCTTCGCCTACGAGCAGTACTTC
TRBJ2-1,TRBV20-1,.,CSARGTWEQFF,TGCAGTGCTAGGGGAACCTGGGAGCAGTTCTTC
TRBJ2-1,TRBV6-4,TRBD2,CASSRTSGSFGEQFF,TGTGCCAGCAGTCGGACTAGCGGGAGTTTTGGTGAGCAGTTCTTC
TRBJ2-7,TRBV10-3,.,CAISEPEGTGYEQYF,TGTGCCATCAGTGAGCCTGAAGGGACGGGCTACGAGCAGTACTTC
TRBJ2-1,TRBV27,.,CASRPAVFNEQFF,TGTGCCAGCAGGCCAGCGGTTTTCAATGAGCAGTTCTTC
TRBJ2-2,TRBV5-6,.,CATTSRRTGELFF,TGTGCCACCACAAGTCGACGCACCGGGGAGCTGTTTTTT
TRBJ2-2,TRBV27,TRBD2,CASGDSGLAGVPGELFF,TGTGCCAGCGGAGATTCCGGACTAGCGGGAGTCCCCGGGGAGCTGTTTTTT
TRBJ2-3,TRBV5-4,.,CASSLAGGRTDTQYF,TGTGCCAGCAGCTTGGCCGGCGGACGCACAGATACGCAGTATTTT